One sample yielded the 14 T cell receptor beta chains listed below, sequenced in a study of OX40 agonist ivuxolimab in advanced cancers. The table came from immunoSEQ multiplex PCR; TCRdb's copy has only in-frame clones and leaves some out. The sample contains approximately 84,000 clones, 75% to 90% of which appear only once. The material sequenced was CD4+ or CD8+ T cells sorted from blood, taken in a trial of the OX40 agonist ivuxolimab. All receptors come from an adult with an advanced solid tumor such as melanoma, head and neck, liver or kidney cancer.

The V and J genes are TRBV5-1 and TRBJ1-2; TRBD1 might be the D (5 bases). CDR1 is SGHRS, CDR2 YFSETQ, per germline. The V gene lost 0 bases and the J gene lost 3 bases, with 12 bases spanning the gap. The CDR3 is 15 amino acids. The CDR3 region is CASSLAGPGDYGYTF. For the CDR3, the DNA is TGCGCCAGCAGCTTGGCCGGACCGGGGGACTATGGCTACACCTTC.

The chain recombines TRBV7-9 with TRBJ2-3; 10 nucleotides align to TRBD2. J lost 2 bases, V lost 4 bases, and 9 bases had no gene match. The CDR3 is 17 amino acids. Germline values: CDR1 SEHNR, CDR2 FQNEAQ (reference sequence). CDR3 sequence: CASSSFRLAGDTDTQYF. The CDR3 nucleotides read TGTGCCAGCAGCTCCTTCAGGCTAGCGGGAGACACAGATACGCAGTATTTT.

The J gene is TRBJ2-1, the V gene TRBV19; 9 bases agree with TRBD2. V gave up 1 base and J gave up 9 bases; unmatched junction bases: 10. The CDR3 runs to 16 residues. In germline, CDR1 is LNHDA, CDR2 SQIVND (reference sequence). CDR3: CASSIVGGRARSEQFF. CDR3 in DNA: TGTGCCAGTAGTATAGTGGGCGGGAGGGCCCGTAGTGAGCAGTTCTTC.

Here the CDR3 DNA reads TGTGCCAGCAGTCCCAAGGGGGGGCTGACCTACGAGCAGTACTTC. Residues: CASSPKGGLTYEQYF. The rearrangement links TRBV27 to TRBJ2-7, with D possibly TRBD2 on 7 matching bases. CDR1 is MNHEY and CDR2 is SMNVEV in the germline V gene (reference sequence). The CDR3 length is 15 residues. Trimming left V 5 bases short and J 2 bases short, with 16 bases between.

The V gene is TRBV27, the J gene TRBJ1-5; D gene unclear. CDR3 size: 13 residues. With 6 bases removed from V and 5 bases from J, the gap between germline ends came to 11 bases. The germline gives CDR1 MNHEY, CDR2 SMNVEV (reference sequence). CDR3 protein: CASRPDTYQPQHF. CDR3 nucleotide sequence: TGTGCCAGCAGACCTGACACGTATCAGCCCCAGCATTTT.

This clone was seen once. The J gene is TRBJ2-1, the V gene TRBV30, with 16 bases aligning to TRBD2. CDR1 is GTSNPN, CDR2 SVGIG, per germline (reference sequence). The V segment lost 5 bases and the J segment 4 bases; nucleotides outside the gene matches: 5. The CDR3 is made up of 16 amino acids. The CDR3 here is CAWDLGLAGGYNEQFF. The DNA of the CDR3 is TGTGCCTGGGACCTGGGACTAGCGGGAGGGTACAATGAGCAGTTCTTC.

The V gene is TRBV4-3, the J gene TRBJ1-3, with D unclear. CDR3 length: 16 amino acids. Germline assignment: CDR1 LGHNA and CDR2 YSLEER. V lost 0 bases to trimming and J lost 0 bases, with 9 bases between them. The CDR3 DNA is TGCGCCAGCAGCCAAGATATTAGGGACTCTGGAAACACCATATATTTT. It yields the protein CASSQDIRDSGNTIYF.

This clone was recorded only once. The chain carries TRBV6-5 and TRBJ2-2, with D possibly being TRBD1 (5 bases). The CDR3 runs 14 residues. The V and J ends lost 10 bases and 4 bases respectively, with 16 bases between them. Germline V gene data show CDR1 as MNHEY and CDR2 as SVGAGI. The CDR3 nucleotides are TGTGCCACCCACGGACACCAATTCACCGGGGAGCTGTTTTTT. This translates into CATHGHQFTGELFF.

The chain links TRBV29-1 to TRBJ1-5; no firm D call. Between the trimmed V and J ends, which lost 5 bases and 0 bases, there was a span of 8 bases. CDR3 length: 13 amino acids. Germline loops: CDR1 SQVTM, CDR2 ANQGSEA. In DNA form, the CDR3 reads TGCAGCGTTCGCTCAGGTAGCAATCAGCCCCAGCATTTT. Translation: CSVRSGSNQPQHF.

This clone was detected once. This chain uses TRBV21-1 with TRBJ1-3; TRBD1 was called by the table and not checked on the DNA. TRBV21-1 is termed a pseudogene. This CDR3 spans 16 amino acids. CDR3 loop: CASSKITTVSGNTIYF. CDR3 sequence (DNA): TGTGCCAGCAGCAAAATTACGACAGTCTCTGGAAACACCATATATTTT.

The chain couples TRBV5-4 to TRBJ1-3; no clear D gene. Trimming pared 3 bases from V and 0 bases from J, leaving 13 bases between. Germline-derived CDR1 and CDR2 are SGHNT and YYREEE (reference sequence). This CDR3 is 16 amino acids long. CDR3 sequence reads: CASSSGPDNSGNTIYF. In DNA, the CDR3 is TGTGCCAGCAGCTCTGGTCCAGACAACTCTGGAAACACCATATATTTT.

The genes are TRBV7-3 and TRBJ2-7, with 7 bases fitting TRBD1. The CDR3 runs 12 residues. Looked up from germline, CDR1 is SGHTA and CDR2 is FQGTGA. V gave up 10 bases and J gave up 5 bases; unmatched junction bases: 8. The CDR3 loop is CATSSGTDEQYF. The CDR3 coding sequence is TGTGCCACCTCGAGTGGGACAGACGAGCAGTACTTC.

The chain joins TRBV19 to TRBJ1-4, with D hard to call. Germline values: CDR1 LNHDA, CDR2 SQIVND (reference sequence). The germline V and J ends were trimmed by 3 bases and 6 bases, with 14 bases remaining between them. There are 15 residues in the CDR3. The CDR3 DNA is TGTGCCAGTAGTATTCTGCCTCCCAGGCATGAAAAACTGTTTTTT. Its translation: CASSILPPRHEKLFF.

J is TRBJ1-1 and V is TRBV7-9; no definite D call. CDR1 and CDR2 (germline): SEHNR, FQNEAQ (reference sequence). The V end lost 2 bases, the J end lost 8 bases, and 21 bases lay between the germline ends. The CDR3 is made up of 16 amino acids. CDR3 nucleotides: TGTGCCAGCAGCTTATGGGATCTGGTGAATGGAGCAGAAGCTTTCTTT. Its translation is CASSLWDLVNGAEAFF.